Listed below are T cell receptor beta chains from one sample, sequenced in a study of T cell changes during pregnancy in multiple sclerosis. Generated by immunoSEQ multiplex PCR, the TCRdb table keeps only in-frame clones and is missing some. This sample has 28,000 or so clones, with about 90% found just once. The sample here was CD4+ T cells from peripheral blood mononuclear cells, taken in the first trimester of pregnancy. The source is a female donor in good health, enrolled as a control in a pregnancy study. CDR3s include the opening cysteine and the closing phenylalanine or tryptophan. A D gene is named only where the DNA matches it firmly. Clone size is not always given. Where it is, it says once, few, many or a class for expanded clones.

DNA: TGTGCCAGCAGAAACAGGGTCCCGAACACTGAAGCTTTCTTT; CDR3: CASRNRVPNTEAFF; size: once; V: TRBV6-5; J: TRBJ1-1; D: .
DNA: TGTGCCAGCAGTGGACAGACCCCTACTGGCTACACCTTC; CDR3: CASSGQTPTGYTF; size: .; V: TRBV9; J: TRBJ1-2; D: .
DNA: TGTGCCAGTAGTATAGGCTACAGGAACACTGAAGCTTTCTTT; CDR3: CASSIGYRNTEAFF; size: .; V: TRBV19; J: TRBJ1-1; D: .
DNA: TGTGCCAGCAGCTTAGAGGTTAACAGGGCAAATTCACCCCTCCACTTT; CDR3: CASSLEVNRANSPLHF; size: once; V: TRBV7-9; J: TRBJ1-6; D: .
DNA: TGCAGCTCCTCGGAGGGGGCGTTCACTGAAGCTTTCTTT; CDR3: CSSSEGAFTEAFF; size: few; V: TRBV29-1; J: TRBJ1-1; D: TRBD1
DNA: TGTGCCAGCGGGGCGCAGCGGGAAGAGACCCAGTACTTC; CDR3: CASGAQREETQYF; size: .; V: TRBV6-6; J: TRBJ2-5; D: .
DNA: TGTGCCAGCAGCTTAGATGCCTGGGACAGGGGATCCTACGAGCAGTACTTC; CDR3: CASSLDAWDRGSYEQYF; size: .; V: TRBV11-3; J: TRBJ2-7; D: TRBD1
DNA: TGTGCCAGTACCTCGGACAGGGCGAACACTGAAGCTTTCTTT; CDR3: CASTSDRANTEAFF; size: few; V: TRBV19; J: TRBJ1-1; D: TRBD1
DNA: TGCGCCAGCAGCTTGGCCATGGACAGGGGGTTAGACACTGAAGCTTTCTTT; CDR3: CASSLAMDRGLDTEAFF; size: .; V: TRBV5-1; J: TRBJ1-1; D: TRBD1
DNA: TGCGCCAGCAGCCGGGGTAGAGCGGGGACTACTCAAAACATTCAGTACTTC; CDR3: CASSRGRAGTTQNIQYF; size: .; V: TRBV4-3; J: TRBJ2-4; D: TRBD2
DNA: TGCGCCAGCAGCCCGAAGTTCGTTAGCGGGGTGAACACCGGGGAGCTGTTTTTT; CDR3: CASSPKFVSGVNTGELFF; size: .; V: TRBV4-3; J: TRBJ2-2; D: TRBD2
DNA: TGTGCCAGCAGTGGTGGCGGGGGGGCAGATACGCAGTATTTT; CDR3: CASSGGGGADTQYF; size: .; V: TRBV6-1; J: TRBJ2-3; D: TRBD2
DNA: TGTGCCAGCAGTGCGATTGCCGGGGACAGGGGGCATGGCTACACCTTC; CDR3: CASSAIAGDRGHGYTF; size: once; V: TRBV11-1; J: TRBJ1-2; D: TRBD1
DNA: TGTGCCAGCAGCTTAACTATGCGAGGAGGGGTCACCGGGGAGCTGTTTTTT; CDR3: CASSLTMRGGVTGELFF; size: .; V: TRBV7-3; J: TRBJ2-2; D: .
DNA: TGTGCCAGCAGCTTGGGGACAGATAATTCACCCCTCCACTTT; CDR3: CASSLGTDNSPLHF; size: few; V: TRBV7-2; J: TRBJ1-6; D: TRBD1
DNA: TGTGCCAGCGGGGGGAGGGCATTCCCCGGATGGGTAAAAACCGGGGAGCTGTTTTTT; CDR3: CASGGRAFPGWVKTGELFF; size: .; V: TRBV2; J: TRBJ2-2; D: TRBD2
DNA: TGTGCCAGCAGCCGGGAAGGGAACACTGAAGCTTTCTTT; CDR3: CASSREGNTEAFF; size: .; V: TRBV7-9; J: TRBJ1-1; D: .
DNA: TGCGCCAGCAGCCCTGGGGGAGGAATCACGGATCAGCCCCAGCATTTT; CDR3: CASSPGGGITDQPQHF; size: .; V: TRBV5-1; J: TRBJ1-5; D: .
DNA: TGTGCCTGGAGTAGAGGGACAGGGTCATCATACGGCTACACCTTC; CDR3: CAWSRGTGSSYGYTF; size: .; V: TRBV30; J: TRBJ1-2; D: TRBD1
DNA: TGTGCCTGGAATAGCGGGGGGTTAGCAGATACGCAGTATTTT; CDR3: CAWNSGGLADTQYF; size: .; V: TRBV30; J: TRBJ2-3; D: TRBD2
DNA: TGTGCCAGCAGCTTAGCAGAACTAGCGGGGGCGCGAATGACCGGGGAGCTGTTTTTT; CDR3: CASSLAELAGARMTGELFF; size: .; V: TRBV7-9; J: TRBJ2-2; D: TRBD2
DNA: TGTGCCAGCTCGCTTCCGGGACAGAAAATCTATGGCTACACCTTC; CDR3: CASSLPGQKIYGYTF; size: .; V: TRBV18; J: TRBJ1-2; D: TRBD1
DNA: TGTGCCATCGGACTAGCGGGGGGCATAGAGACCCAGTACTTC; CDR3: CAIGLAGGIETQYF; size: .; V: TRBV10-3; J: TRBJ2-5; D: TRBD2
DNA: TGTGCCAGCAGCCGCGGGGGGGACGAAAAACTGTTTTTT; CDR3: CASSRGGDEKLFF; size: few; V: TRBV7-9; J: TRBJ1-4; D: .
DNA: TGCGCCAGCAGCAGCGGGGATAAATACGAGCAGTACTTC; CDR3: CASSSGDKYEQYF; size: .; V: TRBV5-1; J: TRBJ2-7; D: TRBD2
DNA: TGTGCCAGCAGCCCAGACCGGGTCTATGGCTACACCTTC; CDR3: CASSPDRVYGYTF; size: .; V: TRBV7-6; J: TRBJ1-2; D: .
DNA: TGTGCCAGCAGTGAACGCCCCAGGGGATCCTACGAGCAGTACTTC; CDR3: CASSERPRGSYEQYF; size: .; V: TRBV2; J: TRBJ2-7; D: .
DNA: TGTGCCAGCCGACGGGGGGGGGAAAAGACCCAGTACTTC; CDR3: CASRRGGEKTQYF; size: once; V: TRBV27; J: TRBJ2-5; D: TRBD2
DNA: TGTGCCAGCCATCCGGAGCGCGAGCAGTACTTC; CDR3: CASHPEREQYF; size: .; V: TRBV5-3; J: TRBJ2-7; D: .
DNA: TGTGCCAGTACCGAACAGGGTTATAATTCACCCCTCCACTTT; CDR3: CASTEQGYNSPLHF; size: once; V: TRBV19; J: TRBJ1-6; D: .
DNA: TGTGCCAGCTCCCGAACAACAGGGGGAAATAGCAATCAGCCCCAGCATTTT; CDR3: CASSRTTGGNSNQPQHF; size: once; V: TRBV18; J: TRBJ1-5; D: TRBD1
DNA: TGCAGTGCCAGGGGTAGAAACACCATATATTTT; CDR3: CSARGRNTIYF; size: .; V: TRBV20-1; J: TRBJ1-3; D: .
DNA: TGTGCCAGCAGCCCGAGCCTCGGGACTAGCGGGGGGAATGAGGGGTATGAGCAGTTCTTC; CDR3: CASSPSLGTSGGNEGYEQFF; size: .; V: TRBV7-7; J: TRBJ2-1; D: TRBD2
DNA: TGTGCCATCAGTGACAGGGAACATGGCTACACCTTC; CDR3: CAISDREHGYTF; size: .; V: TRBV10-3; J: TRBJ1-2; D: .
DNA: TGCGCCAGCAGTGTATATCTATGCGAGCGGGGGAAAGAAATACAAGAGACCCAGTACTTC; CDR3: CASSVYLCERGKEIQETQYF; size: once; V: TRBV10-1; J: TRBJ2-5; D: TRBD2
DNA: TGTGCCAGCGGGGAGGGGGGGGCGCGGGACACTGAAGCTTTCTTT; CDR3: CASGEGGARDTEAFF; size: few; V: TRBV6-6; J: TRBJ1-1; D: .
DNA: TGCGCCAGCCTCTATGTACAGGGATCGGGCACCGGGGAGCTGTTTTTT; CDR3: CASLYVQGSGTGELFF; size: .; V: TRBV5-1; J: TRBJ2-2; D: .
DNA: TGTGCCTGGACCCCCGGGGTCGGGCAGCCCCAGCATTTT; CDR3: CAWTPGVGQPQHF; size: .; V: TRBV30; J: TRBJ1-5; D: .
DNA: TGTGCCAGCAGCTCAACCGGGACAGGGGGTCGTAACACTGAAGCTTTCTTT; CDR3: CASSSTGTGGRNTEAFF; size: .; V: TRBV5-6; J: TRBJ1-1; D: TRBD1
DNA: TGTGCCAGCAGCCAAGATAGGGGTATCTATGGCTACACCTTC; CDR3: CASSQDRGIYGYTF; size: .; V: TRBV4-2; J: TRBJ1-2; D: .
DNA: TGTGCCAGCAGGTTAGAGACCGGGGGAAACACTGAAGCTTTCTTT; CDR3: CASRLETGGNTEAFF; size: .; V: TRBV13; J: TRBJ1-1; D: .
DNA: TGTGCCAGCAGCTTAAAGAGGGACAGGGGTGAGTCCTACGAGCAGTACTTC; CDR3: CASSLKRDRGESYEQYF; size: .; V: TRBV11-2; J: TRBJ2-7; D: TRBD1
DNA: TGCGCCAGCAGCTTGGATGTCGGGTACGATAGCACAGATACGCAGTATTTT; CDR3: CASSLDVGYDSTDTQYF; size: .; V: TRBV5-1; J: TRBJ2-3; D: .
DNA: TGTGCCACAGAGGGGGACTACGAGCAGTACTTC; CDR3: CATEGDYEQYF; size: .; V: TRBV6-5; J: TRBJ2-7; D: .